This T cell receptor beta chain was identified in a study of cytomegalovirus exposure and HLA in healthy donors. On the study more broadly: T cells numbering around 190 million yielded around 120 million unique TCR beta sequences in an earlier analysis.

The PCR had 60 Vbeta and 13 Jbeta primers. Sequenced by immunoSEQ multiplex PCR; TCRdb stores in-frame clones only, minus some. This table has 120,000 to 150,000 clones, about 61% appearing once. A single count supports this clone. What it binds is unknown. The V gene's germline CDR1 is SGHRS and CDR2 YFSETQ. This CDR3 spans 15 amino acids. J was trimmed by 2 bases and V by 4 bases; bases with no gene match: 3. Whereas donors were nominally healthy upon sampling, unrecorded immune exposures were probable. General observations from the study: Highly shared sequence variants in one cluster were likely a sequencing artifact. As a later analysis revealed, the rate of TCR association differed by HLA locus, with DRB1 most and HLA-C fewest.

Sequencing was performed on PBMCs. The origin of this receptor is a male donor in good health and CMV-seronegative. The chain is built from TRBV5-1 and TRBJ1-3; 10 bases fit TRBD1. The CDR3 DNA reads TGCGCCAGCAGCCGACAGGGGGCCACTGGAAACACCATATATTTT. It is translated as CASSRQGATGNTIYF.